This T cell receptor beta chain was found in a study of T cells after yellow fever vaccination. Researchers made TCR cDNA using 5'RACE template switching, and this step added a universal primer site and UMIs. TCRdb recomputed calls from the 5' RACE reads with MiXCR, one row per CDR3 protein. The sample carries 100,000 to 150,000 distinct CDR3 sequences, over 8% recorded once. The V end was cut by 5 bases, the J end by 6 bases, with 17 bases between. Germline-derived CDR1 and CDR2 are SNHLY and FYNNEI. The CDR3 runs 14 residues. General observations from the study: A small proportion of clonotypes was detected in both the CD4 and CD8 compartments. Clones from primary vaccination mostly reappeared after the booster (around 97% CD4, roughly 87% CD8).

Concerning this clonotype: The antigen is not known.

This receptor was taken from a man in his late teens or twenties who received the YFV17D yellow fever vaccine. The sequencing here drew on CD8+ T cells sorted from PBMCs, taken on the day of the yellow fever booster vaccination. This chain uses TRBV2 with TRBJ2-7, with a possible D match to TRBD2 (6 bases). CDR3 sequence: CASSSGLGRGEQYF. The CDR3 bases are TGTGCCAGCAGTTCGGGACTGGGAAGGGGCGAGCAGTACTTC.